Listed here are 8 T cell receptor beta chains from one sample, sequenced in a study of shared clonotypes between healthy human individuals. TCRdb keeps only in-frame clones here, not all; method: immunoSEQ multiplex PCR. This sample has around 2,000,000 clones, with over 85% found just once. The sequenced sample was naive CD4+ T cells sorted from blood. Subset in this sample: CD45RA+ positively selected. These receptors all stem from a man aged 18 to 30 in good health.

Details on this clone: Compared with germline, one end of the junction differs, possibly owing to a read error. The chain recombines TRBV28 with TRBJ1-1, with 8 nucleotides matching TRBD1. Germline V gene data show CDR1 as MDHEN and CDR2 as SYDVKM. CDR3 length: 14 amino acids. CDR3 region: CAGSSAEAGGKAFF. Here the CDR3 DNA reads TGTGCCGGCAGTTCCGCGGAGGCAGGGGGCAAAGCTTTCTTT.

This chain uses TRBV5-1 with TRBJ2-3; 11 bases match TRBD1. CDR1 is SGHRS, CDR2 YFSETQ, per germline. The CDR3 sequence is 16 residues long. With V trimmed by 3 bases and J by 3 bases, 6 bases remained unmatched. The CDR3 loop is CASSSGQGAGTDTQYF. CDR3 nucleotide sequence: TGCGCCAGCAGCTCCGGACAGGGGGCGGGGACAGATACGCAGTATTTT.

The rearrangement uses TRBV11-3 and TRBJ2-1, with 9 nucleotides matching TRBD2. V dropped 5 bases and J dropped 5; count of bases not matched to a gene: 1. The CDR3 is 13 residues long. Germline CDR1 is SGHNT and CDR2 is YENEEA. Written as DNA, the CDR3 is TGTGCCAGCAGCCCTAGCGGGAACAATGAGCAGTTCTTC. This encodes CASSPSGNNEQFF.

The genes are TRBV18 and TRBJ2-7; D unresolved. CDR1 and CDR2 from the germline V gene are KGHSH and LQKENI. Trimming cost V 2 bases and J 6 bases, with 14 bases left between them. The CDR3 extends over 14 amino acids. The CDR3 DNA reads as TGTGCCAGCTCACCAGTTAACCTTTCGGGCGAGCAGTACTTC. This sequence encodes CASSPVNLSGEQYF.

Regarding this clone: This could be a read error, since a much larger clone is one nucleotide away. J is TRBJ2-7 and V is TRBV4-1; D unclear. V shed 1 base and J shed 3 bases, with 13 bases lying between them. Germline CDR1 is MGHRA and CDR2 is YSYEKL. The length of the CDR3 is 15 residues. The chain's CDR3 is CASSQVPPSNYEQYF. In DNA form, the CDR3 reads TGCGCCAGCAGCCAAGTTCCGCCGTCTAACTACGAGCAGTACTTC.

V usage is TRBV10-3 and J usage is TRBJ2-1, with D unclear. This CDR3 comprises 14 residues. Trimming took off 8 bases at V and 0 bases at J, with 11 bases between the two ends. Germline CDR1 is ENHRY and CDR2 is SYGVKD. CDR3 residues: CAISPTSSYNEQFF. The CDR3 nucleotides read TGTGCCATCTCCCCTACCAGCTCCTACAATGAGCAGTTCTTC.

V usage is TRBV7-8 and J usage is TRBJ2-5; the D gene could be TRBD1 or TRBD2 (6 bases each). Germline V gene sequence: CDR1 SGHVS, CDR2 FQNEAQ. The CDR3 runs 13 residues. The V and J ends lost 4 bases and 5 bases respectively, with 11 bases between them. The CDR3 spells CASSYGGRETQYF. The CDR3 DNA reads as TGTGCCAGCAGCTACGGGGGCCGGGAGACCCAGTACTTC.

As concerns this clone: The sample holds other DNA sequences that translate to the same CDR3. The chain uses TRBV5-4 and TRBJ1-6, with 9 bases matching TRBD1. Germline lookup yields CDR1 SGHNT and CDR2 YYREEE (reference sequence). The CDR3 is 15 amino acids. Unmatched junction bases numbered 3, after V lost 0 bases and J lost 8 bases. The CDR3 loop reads CASSLGQGGDSPLHF. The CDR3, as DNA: TGTGCCAGCAGCTTGGGACAGGGGGGTGATTCACCCCTCCACTTT.